This T cell receptor (beta chain) was sequenced in a study of blood T cells in healthy people across ages (dated by TCRdb to the mid-2010s). A note on the overall study: In model experiments, template switching captured roughly one uniquely barcoded TCR beta cDNA molecule for every two T cells. Using deep sequencing normalized with unique cDNA molecular identifiers, the study measured how TCR beta repertoire diversity changes with age. Four age groups were formed from the donors: young (average approximately 15 years), middle-aged (less than 40), aged (roughly 59) and long-lived (around 82). To avoid experimental bias, donors of different ages were randomly spread across the sequencing lanes. For two donors (one aged 18 to 30 and one aged 80 or older), the study analyzed two additional independent replicas of 1 million unique cDNA reads from the same blood draw.

The roughly 38 donors, aged about 6 to 95 years, were systemically healthy Caucasian individuals from Russia. Each donor gave about 10 milliliters of peripheral blood, drawn into EDTA-treated Vacutainer tubes. Ficoll-Paque density-gradient centrifugation was used to isolate PBMCs, with at least 6.5 million per sample. Total RNA was extracted from PBMCs with Trizol reagent, with at least 5.5 micrograms obtained per sample. The percentages of naive CD45RAhigh/CD27high T cells were determined by flow cytometry on a PBMC aliquot from every donor. The investigation overall reported the following: As age increased, observed TCR beta diversity per million T cells dropped in a roughly linear way, and a significant reduction was already evident by age 40. Because donor CMV infection status was unknown, age-related changes in expanded clonotypes were potentially confounded. Compared with the aged group, the long-lived group had more naive CD4+ T cells, fewer expanded clones and increased TCR diversity, a pattern suggesting age selection. Estimates of total diversity from one million sequenced T cells were regarded as lower bounds and underestimates. Since profiling was done on bulk unsorted PBMCs, naive and antigen-experienced compartments could not be conclusively compared. Observed TCR beta diversity correlated strongly with the percentage of naive T cells measured by flow cytometry.

The junction shows trimming of 1 base on V and 2 bases on J, plus 14 bases between the germline ends. The CDR1 and CDR2 encoded by the germline V gene are LGHNA and YNFKEQ. Measured from the cysteine to the phenylalanine, the CDR3 is 16 residues long. The entry retains the CDR3 DNA only, 48 bases that are in frame from base 1. The library was generated by 5' RACE. Sequencing was carried out with an Illumina HiSeq 2500. A second PCR of about 6 to 11 cycles was performed with a sample-barcoded 5' primer and a J-beta primer mix. Each TCR beta cDNA molecule received a unique molecular identifier from a template-switch 5' adaptor carrying 12 random nucleotides. Each sample yielded at least 3 million CDR3-containing paired-end reads. First-strand cDNA synthesis was performed from all RNA using the Mint cDNA synthesis kit, with priming by a TRBC-specific oligonucleotide. Following uracil-DNA glycosylase treatment, all cDNA underwent a first 18-cycle PCR with the universal primers M1SS and BC2_uni_R. As for the original processing: For normalization, 1 million high-quality reads were randomly selected from each sample, with every read carrying a distinct molecular identifier. Instead of being binned into consensus sequences, reads that shared molecular identifiers were thrown out. MiTCR, run with a Q25 quality threshold and the strictest error-elimination algorithm, handled CDR3 identification, clonotype clustering and error correction. A nonparametric unseen species model using Euler transformation provided a lower-bound estimate of total TCR beta diversity. Using fastp at Q25 and MiXCR, TCRdb reprocessed the public reads and kept productive beta chains. Identical CDR3 proteins give one entry, which carries the most common genes and DNA. The V and J calls, along with clone size, are taken from TCRdb and not from the paper's own processing. The sample data list approximately 600,000 distinct CDR3 sequences, and about 54% of these were observed just once. Over 35% of the sample is held by the ten biggest clonotypes.

In the case of this clonotype: It lacks a known antigen. The input lacks base qualities; no much larger clone sits a single base away.

The sequencing sample was made of blood. This TCR derives from a man in his fifties or sixties in good health. Rearrangement joined TRBV4-2 to TRBJ2-5; the D segment could be TRBD2, given 5 matching bases. The DNA is TGTGCCAGCAGCCAAGCGGAGGCGTCGGCACAAGAGACCCAGTACTTC. Translated, it reads CASSQAEASAQETQYF.